Listed below are T cell receptor beta chains from one sample, sequenced in a study of blood T cell repertoires in COVID-19. TCRdb's table, derived via immunoSEQ multiplex PCR, lists solely in-frame clones and lacks some. The sample carries under 75,000 clones, 80% to 90% recorded once. Specimen: peripheral blood. These receptors were collected from a man aged 45-65 years with acute or convalescent COVID-19. Each CDR3 is given without its conserved first and last residue. A D gene is named only where the DNA matches it firmly.

TRBV11-3	TRBD1	TRBJ2-1	ASSLRDRDNEQF
TRBV9	TRBD2	TRBJ2-7	ASSAGLAGSHEQY
TRBV24-1	-	TRBJ2-5	ATSDFGGTWETQY
TRBV28	-	TRBJ2-7	ASSTTEPYEQY
TRBV29-1	TRBD1	TRBJ2-1	SVEGTGGIYNEQF
TRBV20-1	TRBD2	TRBJ2-4	SASRLATLVNIQY
TRBV4-3	TRBD2	TRBJ2-2	ASSQVDPREGVTGELF
TRBV6-1	-	TRBJ2-7	ASSDGDTRYEQY
TRBV30	TRBD2	TRBJ2-3	AWSLASGSTDTQY
TRBV6-2/TRBV6-3	-	TRBJ2-1	ASSYGGHNSGNNEQF
TRBV25-1	-	TRBJ1-6	ASSESGSGSPLH
TRBV28	TRBD1	TRBJ2-2	ASSRGQVYTGELF
TRBV7-9	-	TRBJ1-4	ASSLVQGRNEKLF
TRBV7-8	-	TRBJ1-5	ASSLGTWAQPQH
TRBV20-1	TRBD1	TRBJ2-7	SAPSGQGQY
TRBV5-5	-	TRBJ2-7	ASSYLGSSYEQY
TRBV11-3	TRBD1	TRBJ1-1	ASSLRGQGGNTEAF
TRBV12-2	-	TRBJ2-1	ASRIGDPGGPYNEQF
TRBV6-2/TRBV6-3	-	TRBJ1-1	ASSSHARGAYTEAF
TRBV7-9	TRBD1	TRBJ1-3	ASSRQGGGNTIY
TRBV21-1	-	TRBJ1-6	ASRKGLAGRIYNSPLH
TRBV9	TRBD1	TRBJ2-3	ASSETGDSDTQY
TRBV18	-	TRBJ1-5	ASSPDNYSNQPQH
TRBV24-1	TRBD1	TRBJ1-5	ATSAGGGNQPQH
TRBV7-6	TRBD2	TRBJ2-1	ASSLASGSSYNEQF
TRBV10-2	-	TRBJ1-1	ASSDRARDTEAF
TRBV4-3	TRBD2	TRBJ2-3	ASSQEGLAGATDTQY
TRBV2	TRBD1	TRBJ1-4	ASTPNRGEKLF
TRBV3-1/TRBV3-2	-	TRBJ1-4	ASSPSEQSNEKLF
TRBV7-9	-	TRBJ2-2	ASSLGQGMNTGELF
TRBV5-5	TRBD2	TRBJ2-1	ASLRSSGEYNEQF
TRBV6-5	TRBD1	TRBJ2-7	ASRTGTGSYEQY
TRBV7-2	-	TRBJ1-6	ASSLAGSGVSPLH
TRBV7-9	TRBD2	TRBJ2-1	ASRVGLAGIGKYDNEQF
TRBV24-1	-	TRBJ2-1	ATSDLGTNNEQF
TRBV7-8	TRBD2	TRBJ2-1	ASSRRTSGENEQF
TRBV29-1	TRBD1	TRBJ1-2	SVEGQPYGYT
TRBV3-1/TRBV3-2	TRBD2	TRBJ2-5	ASSLSSGRTQY
TRBV19	TRBD1	TRBJ1-3	ASSRDRVGNTIY
TRBV5-1	-	TRBJ1-1	ASSLVSGSNTEAF
TRBV7-2	TRBD1	TRBJ1-3	ASSQGTGASGNTIY
TRBV29-1	TRBD1	TRBJ2-7	SVLKLRDRAYEQY
TRBV4-3	TRBD1	TRBJ1-5	ASSQEVGTGFQPQH
TRBV28	TRBD2	TRBJ2-7	ASSLGLAGASYEQY
TRBV10-3	TRBD1	TRBJ2-7	AISPGQGNYEQY
TRBV6-5	-	TRBJ1-2	ASSYSQQASYGYT